This T cell receptor beta chain was observed in a study of early T cells in non-severe SARS-CoV-2 infection. This clonotype was picked up many times. Unique molecular identifiers (one per individual cDNA molecule) were attached. TCRdb called the 5' RACE reads again in MiXCR, with one record for every CDR3 protein. The sample contains about 60,000 distinct CDR3 sequences, around 12% of which appear only once. The sequencing sample was made of whole blood. The TCR comes from an adult who was a healthcare worker with PCR-confirmed SARS-CoV-2 infection or an uninfected control (not recorded which).

The CDR3 is CSAGTLSRSYEQYF. The CDR3 coding sequence is TGCAGTGCTGGAACCCTAAGCAGGTCCTACGAGCAGTACTTC. The chain employs TRBV20-1 and TRBJ2-7; D is ambiguous. The germline V gene encodes CDR1 DFQATT and CDR2 SNEGSKA (reference sequence). The germline V and J ends were trimmed by 5 bases and 1 base, with 15 bases remaining between them. There are 14 residues in the CDR3.